This T cell receptor beta chain derives from a study of T cell responses to AZD1222 COVID-19 vaccine. Repertoires were generated with immunoSEQ multiplex PCR, while TCRdb's copy carries only in-frame clones and drops some. The repertoire holds some 180,000 clones, approximately 91% seen once, with about 1.9% in the top ten. Germline CDR1 is MNHEY and CDR2 is SMNVEV (reference sequence). The V gene end was trimmed by 4 bases and the J gene end by 10 bases; junction bases not matched to a gene: 7. This CDR3 comprises 13 residues. Overall study results and limits: Donors were chiefly white British, with a greater number of females, and clonal diversity was perhaps underestimated. Only a handful of AZD1222 recipients, six or seven in all, had baseline seropositivity. Dominant at 160-218 and 743-854, vaccine-associated CD4 TCRs also spanned spike.

Regarding this clone: Its specificity is not known.

The genes are TRBV27 and TRBJ2-1, with TRBD1 matching 7 bases. This specimen was peripheral blood, taken 28 days after the second AZD1222 dose. This receptor was identified in an adult who received the AZD1222 COVID-19 vaccine. The CDR3 spells CASSSYRGSEQFF. The CDR3, as DNA: TGTGCCAGCAGTTCGTACAGGGGTAGCGAGCAGTTCTTC.